The sequence of this T cell receptor (beta chain) was determined in a study of cytomegalovirus exposure and HLA in healthy donors. PCR used 60 Vbeta primers and 13 Jbeta primers. Profiling relied on immunoSEQ multiplex PCR, and the TCRdb table lists in-frame clones only, not all of them. This sample has under 200,000 clones, with approximately 74% found just once. Trimming removed 5 bases from V and 0 bases from J; junction bases left unmatched: 7. The CDR3 consists of 17 residues. Germline assignment: CDR1 MNHEY and CDR2 SMNVEV (reference sequence). This TCR was recovered from a woman under 40 in good health and CMV-seronegative. The chain has TRBV27 and TRBJ2-6, with 7 bases lining up with TRBD1. Sequencing was done on a sample of PBMCs. The CDR3 sequence is CASSSLQGISGANVLTF. CDR3 coding DNA: TGTGCCAGCAGTAGCCTACAGGGGATCTCTGGGGCCAACGTCCTGACTTTC.